Detailed here is one T cell receptor beta chain. Reverse transcription of about 0.5 to 1 ug RNA was performed with random hexamers. One entry per CDR3 protein, called by TCRdb with MiXCR from the immunoSEQ multiplex PCR reads. The data show more than 200,000 distinct CDR3 sequences, 92% seen once. This record comes from a study of CD8 T cells in Susac syndrome. Trimming took off 7 bases at V and 5 bases at J, with 14 bases between the two ends. The CDR3 has 13 residues. Germline V gene data show CDR1 as LNHDA and CDR2 as SQIVND (reference sequence). This chain uses TRBV19 with TRBJ1-1; perhaps TRBD1 as D (5 bases). The clonotype comes from a human donor with multiple sclerosis. The sample comprised CD8+ T cells from PBMCs. The chain's CDR3 is CASILTGGTEAFF. CDR3 coding DNA: TGTGCCAGTATCCTCACGGGGGGGACTGAAGCTTTCTTT.